This is a list of T cell receptor beta chains from one sample in a study of cytomegalovirus exposure and HLA in healthy donors. Clones were sequenced by immunoSEQ multiplex PCR, and TCRdb holds only the in-frame ones, with some missing. The data contain some 190,000 clones, 80% of them singletons. Material for sequencing was PBMCs. Source of these receptors: a woman aged 40 to 50 in good health and CMV-seronegative. CDR3s include the opening cysteine and the closing phenylalanine or tryptophan. Each record gives: J gene, clone size, CDR3 length, D gene, V gene, CDR3 protein, CDR3 DNA. The D gene is left open where the match is weak. Size tells how often a clone was seen (once, few, many) or the class of an expanded clone, and some rows leave it out.

TRBJ1-2 | - | 15 | - | TRBV5-1 | CASSSTRGGVYGYTF | TGCGCCAGCAGCTCGACCAGGGGAGGGGTCTATGGCTACACCTTC
TRBJ2-7 | - | 15 | TRBD2 | TRBV5-4 | CASSASGRNTYEQYF | TGTGCCAGCAGCGCTAGCGGGAGGAATACCTACGAGCAGTACTTC
TRBJ2-1 | - | 13 | - | TRBV28 | CASSQRWRYEQFF | TGTGCCAGCAGTCAGCGATGGCGGTATGAGCAGTTCTTC
TRBJ2-5 | - | 14 | - | TRBV7-2 | CASSLRSGEETQYF | TGTGCCAGCAGCTTACGATCGGGGGAAGAGACCCAGTACTTC
TRBJ2-2 | once | 15 | TRBD1 | TRBV6-1 | CASSRWTGNTGELFF | TGTGCCAGCAGTCGATGGACAGGGAACACCGGGGAGCTGTTTTTT
TRBJ2-2 | - | 16 | TRBD1 | TRBV19 | CASSIRWQGVPGELFF | TGTGCCAGTAGTATAAGGTGGCAGGGGGTGCCCGGGGAGCTGTTTTTT
TRBJ2-3 | - | 17 | TRBD2 | TRBV2 | CASSETELAGSTDTQYF | TGTGCCAGCAGTGAAACAGAACTAGCGGGAAGCACAGATACGCAGTATTTT
TRBJ1-2 | - | 16 | - | TRBV12-5 | CASGLGEGQFSYGYTF | TGTGCTAGTGGTTTAGGTGAAGGACAGTTTAGCTATGGCTACACCTTC
TRBJ2-1 | - | 13 | - | TRBV6-5 | CASSYPRGNEQFF | TGTGCCAGCAGTTACCCCAGAGGTAATGAGCAGTTCTTC
TRBJ1-2 | - | 14 | TRBD1 | TRBV7-8 | CASTTLQGAKGYTF | TGTGCCAGCACCACACTCCAGGGGGCTAAAGGCTACACCTTC
TRBJ2-7 | - | 14 | TRBD1 | TRBV5-1 | CASSRTGSDYEQYF | TGCGCCAGCAGCAGGACAGGTTCTGACTACGAGCAGTACTTC
TRBJ2-1 | - | 16 | - | TRBV7-2 | CASSLGMGGVINEQFF | TGTGCCAGCAGCTTGGGGATGGGGGGAGTAATCAATGAGCAGTTCTTC
TRBJ1-1 | - | 11 | - | TRBV6-4 | CARGENTEAFF | TGTGCCAGAGGAGAGAACACTGAAGCTTTCTTT
TRBJ2-7 | - | 15 | - | TRBV7-2 | CASSLGDGGLYEQYF | TGTGCCAGCAGCTTGGGAGACGGCGGCCTTTACGAGCAGTACTTC
TRBJ2-3 | - | 15 | TRBD2 | TRBV7-6 | CASSLGGLAGDTQYF | TGTGCCAGCAGTTTAGGGGGACTAGCGGGAGATACGCAGTATTTT
TRBJ2-1 | few | 13 | TRBD1 | TRBV19 | CASVKQGMGEQFF | TGTGCCAGTGTGAAACAGGGGATGGGTGAGCAGTTCTTC
TRBJ1-4 | - | 13 | - | TRBV7-9 | CASSLAALGELFF | TGTGCCAGCAGCTTAGCGGCCCTCGGGGAACTGTTTTTT
TRBJ1-1 | - | 15 | - | TRBV6-5 | CASSYSGRGATEAFF | TGTGCCAGCAGTTACTCGGGGAGGGGGGCCACTGAAGCTTTCTTT
TRBJ2-1 | few | 15 | - | TRBV27 | CARLGGPTTYNEQFF | TGTGCCAGGTTGGGGGGTCCGACCACCTACAATGAGCAGTTCTTC
TRBJ2-3 | - | 15 | - | TRBV19 | CATRLGTSSTDTQYF | TGTGCCACCAGACTAGGGACCAGCTCCACAGATACGCAGTATTTT
TRBJ1-1 | - | 17 | - | TRBV21-1 | CASSALSVPGENTEAFF | TGTGCCAGCAGCGCACTTAGTGTACCAGGGGAGAACACTGAAGCTTTCTTT
TRBJ2-1 | - | 15 | TRBD2 | TRBV5-6 | CASSARLAGLGEQFF | TGTGCCAGCAGCGCGAGACTAGCGGGATTAGGCGAGCAGTTCTTC
TRBJ2-7 | - | 13 | TRBD1 | TRBV7-2 | CASSPRQGYEQYF | TGTGCCAGCAGCCCCCGACAGGGTTACGAGCAGTACTTC
TRBJ2-3 | - | 14 | - | TRBV19 | CASTSGGFSDTQYF | TGTGCCAGTACCTCGGGCGGGTTCTCAGATACGCAGTATTTT
TRBJ1-1 | - | 14 | - | TRBV11-3 | CASSLGRSNTEAFF | TGTGCCAGCAGCTTAGGCCGGTCGAACACTGAAGCTTTCTTT
TRBJ2-5 | - | 15 | - | TRBV9 | CASSVGAGIGETQYF | TGTGCCAGCAGCGTAGGGGCAGGGATCGGGGAGACCCAGTACTTC
TRBJ1-4 | - | 17 | TRBD1 | TRBV25-1 | CASSEWGTAGGTEKLFF | TGTGCCAGCAGTGAATGGGGGACAGCCGGGGGTACTGAAAAACTGTTTTTT
TRBJ1-3 | - | 17 | - | TRBV7-2 | CASSSMLGLASGNTIYF | TGTGCCAGCAGCTCCATGTTGGGACTGGCATCTGGAAACACCATATATTTT
TRBJ1-4 | few | 14 | TRBD1 | TRBV5-1 | CASSRQGADEKLFF | TGCGCCAGCAGCCGACAGGGGGCGGATGAAAAACTGTTTTTT
TRBJ2-5 | - | 14 | TRBD2 | TRBV7-7 | CASSLAGVQETQYF | TGTGCCAGCAGCTTGGCGGGAGTTCAAGAGACCCAGTACTTC
TRBJ2-1 | few | 16 | TRBD2 | TRBV7-8 | CASSLGRESRYNEQFF | TGTGCCAGCAGCTTAGGGCGGGAGTCCAGATACAATGAGCAGTTCTTC
TRBJ2-7 | - | 14 | - | TRBV7-2 | CASSLEGVSYEQYF | TGTGCCAGCAGCTTAGAAGGGGTCAGCTACGAGCAGTACTTC
TRBJ1-4 | - | 14 | - | TRBV5-4 | CASSNSGGNEKLFF | TGTGCCAGCAGCAACAGCGGGGGGAATGAAAAACTGTTTTTT
TRBJ2-1 | - | 16 | TRBD2 | TRBV5-8 | CASSRGTSRSYNEQFF | TGTGCCAGCAGCCGGGGGACTAGCCGCTCCTACAATGAGCAGTTCTTC
TRBJ2-5 | - | 15 | TRBD2 | TRBV15 | CATSRDRTSEETQYF | TGTGCCACCAGCAGAGATCGGACTAGCGAAGAGACCCAGTACTTC
TRBJ2-1 | - | 15 | TRBD2 | TRBV7-8 | CASSSAGTMYNEQFF | TGTGCCAGCAGCTCGGCCGGGACTATGTACAATGAGCAGTTCTTC
TRBJ2-5 | - | 14 | - | TRBV9 | CASSVQGTEETQYF | TGTGCCAGCAGCGTACAGGGAACGGAGGAGACCCAGTACTTC
TRBJ2-1 | - | 14 | TRBD2 | TRBV27 | CASSLFSSGNEQFF | TGTGCCAGCAGTTTATTTTCTAGCGGCAATGAGCAGTTCTTC
TRBJ2-7 | - | 13 | - | TRBV7-9 | CSSRHAGTYEQYF | TGTTCCAGCAGACACGCGGGTACCTACGAGCAGTACTTC
TRBJ1-2 | - | 15 | TRBD1 | TRBV7-9 | CASSLGQGKNYGYTF | TGTGCCAGCAGCTTAGGACAGGGGAAAAACTATGGCTACACCTTC
TRBJ1-2 | - | 14 | - | TRBV19 | CASSRGGSNYGYTF | TGTGCCAGTAGTCGGGGGGGAAGCAACTATGGCTACACCTTC
TRBJ1-2 | - | 11 | - | TRBV20-1 | CSATTAGGYTF | TGCAGTGCCACTACGGCCGGCGGCTACACCTTC
TRBJ1-2 | few | 15 | - | TRBV19 | CASLAPRTGNYGYTF | TGTGCCAGTTTGGCTCCTAGAACAGGGAACTATGGCTACACCTTC
TRBJ1-2 | - | 15 | - | TRBV27 | CASSQSNRAHYGYTF | TGTGCCAGCAGTCAATCAAACAGGGCGCACTATGGCTACACCTTC
TRBJ2-3 | - | 13 | TRBD1 | TRBV5-1 | CASSWTGTDTQYF | TGCGCCAGCAGCTGGACAGGAACAGATACGCAGTATTTT
TRBJ1-3 | - | 19 | TRBD1 | TRBV4-1 | CASSQAPGQGAPSGNTIYF | TGCGCCAGCAGCCAAGCCCCGGGACAGGGAGCGCCATCTGGAAACACCATATATTTT
TRBJ2-3 | - | 17 | TRBD2 | TRBV11-2 | CASSAGQRELGPDTQYF | TGTGCCAGCAGCGCAGGGCAGCGGGAGTTAGGACCAGATACGCAGTATTTT
TRBJ2-1 | - | 16 | TRBD2 | TRBV5-1 | CASSSSLAGGINEQFF | TGCGCCAGCAGCTCCTCCCTAGCGGGAGGAATCAATGAGCAGTTCTTC
TRBJ1-4 | - | 15 | TRBD1 | TRBV6-1 | CASSRDRGQSGILFF | TGTGCCAGCAGTCGAGACAGGGGGCAGAGTGGTATTCTGTTTTTT
TRBJ1-5 | - | 19 | - | TRBV18 | CARTAVWGGLGRVNQPQHF | TGTGCCAGGACGGCAGTCTGGGGGGGCTTAGGTAGGGTGAATCAGCCCCAGCATTTT
TRBJ2-3 | - | 17 | TRBD2 | TRBV5-1 | CASSSLPGTSATDTQYF | TGCGCCAGCAGCTCGCTCCCCGGGACTAGCGCTACAGATACGCAGTATTTT
TRBJ1-4 | - | 17 | TRBD1 | TRBV4-3 | CASSQGGARDRGEKLFF | TGCGCCAGCAGCCAAGGAGGGGCCCGCGACAGGGGGGAAAAACTGTTTTTT